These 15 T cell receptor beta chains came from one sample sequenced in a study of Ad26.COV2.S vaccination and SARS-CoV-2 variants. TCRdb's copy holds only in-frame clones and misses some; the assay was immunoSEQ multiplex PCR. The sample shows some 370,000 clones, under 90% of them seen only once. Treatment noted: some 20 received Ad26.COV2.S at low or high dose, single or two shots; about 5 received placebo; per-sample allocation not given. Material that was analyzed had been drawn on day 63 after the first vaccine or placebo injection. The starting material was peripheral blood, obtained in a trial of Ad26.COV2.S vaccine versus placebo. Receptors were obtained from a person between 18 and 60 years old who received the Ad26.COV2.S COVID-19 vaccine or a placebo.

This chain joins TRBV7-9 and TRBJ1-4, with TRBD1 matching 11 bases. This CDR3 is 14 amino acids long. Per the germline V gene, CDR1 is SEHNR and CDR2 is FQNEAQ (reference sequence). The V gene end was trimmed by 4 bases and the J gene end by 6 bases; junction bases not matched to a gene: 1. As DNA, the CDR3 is TGTGCCAGCAGCTCGGACAGGGGGCATGAAAAACTGTTTTTT. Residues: CASSSDRGHEKLFF. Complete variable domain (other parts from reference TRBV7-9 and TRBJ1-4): DTGVSQNPRHKITKRGQNVTFRCDPISEHNRLYWYRQTLGQGPEFLTYFQNEAQLEKSRLLSDRFSAERPKGSFSTLEIQRTEQGDSAMYLCASSSDRGHEKLFFGSGTQLSVL.

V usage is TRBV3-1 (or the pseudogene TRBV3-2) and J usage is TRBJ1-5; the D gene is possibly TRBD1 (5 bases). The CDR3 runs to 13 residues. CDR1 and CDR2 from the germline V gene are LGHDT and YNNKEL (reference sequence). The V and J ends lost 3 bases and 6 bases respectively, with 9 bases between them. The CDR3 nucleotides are TGTGCCAGCAGCCACGGGGCGGGTCAGCCCCAGCATTTT. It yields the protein CASSHGAGQPQHF.

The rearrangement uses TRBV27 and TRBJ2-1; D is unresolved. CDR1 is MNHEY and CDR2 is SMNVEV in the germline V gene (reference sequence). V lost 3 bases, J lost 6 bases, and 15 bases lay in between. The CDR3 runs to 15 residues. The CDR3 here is CASSLRLPESNEQFF. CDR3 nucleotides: TGTGCCAGCAGTTTGCGCCTACCGGAGTCCAATGAGCAGTTCTTC.

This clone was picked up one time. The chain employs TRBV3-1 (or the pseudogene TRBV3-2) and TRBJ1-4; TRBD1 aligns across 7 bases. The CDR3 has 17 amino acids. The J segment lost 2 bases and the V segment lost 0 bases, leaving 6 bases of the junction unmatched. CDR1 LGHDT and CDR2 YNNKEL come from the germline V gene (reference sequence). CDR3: CASSQDGRGRTNEKLFF. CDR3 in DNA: TGTGCCAGCAGCCAAGATGGCAGGGGGAGGACTAATGAAAAACTGTTTTTT.

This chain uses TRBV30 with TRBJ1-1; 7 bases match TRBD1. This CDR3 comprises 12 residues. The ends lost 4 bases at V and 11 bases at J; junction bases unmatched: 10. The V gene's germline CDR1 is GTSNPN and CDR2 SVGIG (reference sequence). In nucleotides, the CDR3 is TGTGCCTGGAATAGACAGGGTCGCGTGGCTTTCTTT. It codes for CAWNRQGRVAFF.

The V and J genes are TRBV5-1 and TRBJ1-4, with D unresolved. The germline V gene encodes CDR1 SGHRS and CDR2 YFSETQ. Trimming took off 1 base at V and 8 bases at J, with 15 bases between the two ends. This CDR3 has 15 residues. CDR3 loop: CASSLRRGVREKLFF. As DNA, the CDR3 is TGCGCCAGCAGCTTGAGGCGGGGAGTGAGGGAAAAACTGTTTTTT.

CDR3 DNA sequence: TGTGCCAGCAGCTTAACCTTTGGGGGGAACACTGAAGCTTTCTTT. Protein product: CASSLTFGGNTEAFF. V usage is TRBV7-2 and J usage is TRBJ1-1; tentatively, D is TRBD1 (5 bases). The CDR3 loop spans 15 amino acids. Germline CDR1 and CDR2: SGHTA and FQGNSA. V was cut by 2 bases and J by 1 base, with 11 bases left in between.

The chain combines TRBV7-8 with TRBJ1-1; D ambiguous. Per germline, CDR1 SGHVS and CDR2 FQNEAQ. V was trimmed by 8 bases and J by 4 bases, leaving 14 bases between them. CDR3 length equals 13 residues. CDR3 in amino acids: CASLRGSSTEAFF. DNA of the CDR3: TGTGCCAGCTTACGGGGTTCGAGCACTGAAGCTTTCTTT.

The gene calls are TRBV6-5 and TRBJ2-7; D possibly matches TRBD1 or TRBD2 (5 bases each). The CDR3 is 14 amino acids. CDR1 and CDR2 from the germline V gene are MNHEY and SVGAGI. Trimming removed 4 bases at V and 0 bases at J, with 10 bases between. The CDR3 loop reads CASSSGLLSYEQYF. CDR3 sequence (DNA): TGTGCCAGCAGTTCGGGGCTGCTCTCCTACGAGCAGTACTTC.

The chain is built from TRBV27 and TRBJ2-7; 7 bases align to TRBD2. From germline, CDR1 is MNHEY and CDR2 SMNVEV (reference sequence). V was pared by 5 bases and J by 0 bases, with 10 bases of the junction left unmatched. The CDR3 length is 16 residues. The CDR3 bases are TGTGCCAGCAGTGTGAGGCGGGAGATCCTCTCCTACGAGCAGTACTTC. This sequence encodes CASSVRREILSYEQYF.

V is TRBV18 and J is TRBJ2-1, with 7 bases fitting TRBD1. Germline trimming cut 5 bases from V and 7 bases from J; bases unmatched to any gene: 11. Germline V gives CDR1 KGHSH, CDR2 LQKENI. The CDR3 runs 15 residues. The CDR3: CASSWGTVTGNEQFF. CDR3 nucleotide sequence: TGTGCCAGCTCATGGGGGACAGTTACTGGGAATGAGCAGTTCTTC.

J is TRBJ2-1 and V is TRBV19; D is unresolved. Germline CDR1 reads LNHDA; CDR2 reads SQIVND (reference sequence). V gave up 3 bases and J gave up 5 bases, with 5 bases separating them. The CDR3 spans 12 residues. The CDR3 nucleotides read TGTGCCAGTAGTATCCTCCACAATGAGCAGTTCTTC. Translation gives CASSILHNEQFF.

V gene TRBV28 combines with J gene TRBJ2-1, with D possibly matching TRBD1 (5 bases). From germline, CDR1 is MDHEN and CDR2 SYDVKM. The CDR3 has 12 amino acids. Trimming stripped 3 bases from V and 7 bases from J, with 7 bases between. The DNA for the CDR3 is TGTGCCAGCAGTTTGTCAGGGAATGAGCAGTTCTTC. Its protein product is CASSLSGNEQFF. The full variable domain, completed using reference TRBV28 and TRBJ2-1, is DVKVTQSSRYLVKRTGEKVFLECVQDMDHENMFWYRQDPGLGLRLIYFSYDVKMKEKGDIPEGYSVSREKKERFSLILESASTNQTSMYLCASSLSGNEQFFGPGTRLTVL.

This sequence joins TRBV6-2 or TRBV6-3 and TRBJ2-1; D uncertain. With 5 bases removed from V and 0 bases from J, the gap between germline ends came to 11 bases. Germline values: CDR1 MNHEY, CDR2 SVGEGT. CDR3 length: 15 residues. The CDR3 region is CASSPGFFSYNEQFF. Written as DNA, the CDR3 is TGTGCCAGCAGTCCGGGTTTCTTCTCCTACAATGAGCAGTTCTTC.

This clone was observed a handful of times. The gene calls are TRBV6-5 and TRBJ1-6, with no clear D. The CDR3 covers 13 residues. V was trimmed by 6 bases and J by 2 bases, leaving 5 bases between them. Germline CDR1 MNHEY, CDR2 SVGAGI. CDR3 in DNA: TGTGCCAGCAGGTCACCCTATAATTCACCCCTCCACTTT. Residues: CASRSPYNSPLHF.